The 21 T cell receptor beta chains given below trace back to one sample, sequenced in a study of early T cells in non-severe SARS-CoV-2 infection. MiXCR, run by TCRdb on the 5' RACE reads, gives a single entry per CDR3 protein. Of approximately 80,000 distinct CDR3 sequences listed, roughly 12% are singletons. The sample in question was whole blood, obtained at baseline. These receptors came from an adult who was a healthcare worker with PCR-confirmed SARS-CoV-2 infection or an uninfected control (not recorded which).

The rearrangement links TRBV29-1 to TRBJ2-5; 8 bases are a match to TRBD1. The CDR3 runs 15 residues. The J segment lost 7 bases and the V segment lost 5 bases, leaving 15 bases of the junction unmatched. Per germline, CDR1 SQVTM and CDR2 ANQGSEA. CDR3 sequence: CSVLDRGGVRATQYF. In DNA form, the CDR3 reads TGCAGCGTTCTAGACAGGGGAGGTGTGCGGGCGACCCAGTACTTC.

This clonotype has a count of ten or more. The V and J genes are TRBV7-3 and TRBJ2-5, with D tentatively TRBD1 (5 bases). CDR3 length equals 13 residues. Trimming removed 6 bases from V and 1 base from J, with 9 bases in between. Germline CDR1 SGHTA, CDR2 FQGTGA. CDR3 coding DNA: TGTGCCAGCAGTAGGGGATCCCAAGAGACCCAGTACTTC. Translation gives CASSRGSQETQYF.

There are many counts of this clonotype. This chain links TRBV28 with TRBJ2-3; 10 bases align to TRBD2. This CDR3 spans 15 amino acids. CDR1 and CDR2 (germline): MDHEN, SYDVKM. V dropped 5 bases and J dropped 4; count of bases not matched to a gene: 6. DNA for the CDR3: TGTGCCAGCAGTCCCTTAGCGGGGGGAGCAGATACGCAGTATTTT. Protein product: CASSPLAGGADTQYF.

The rearrangement links TRBV28 to TRBJ2-3, with unresolved D. The CDR3 is 14 amino acids. Germline values: CDR1 MDHEN, CDR2 SYDVKM. V was pared by 6 bases and J by 6 bases, with 16 bases between. The CDR3: CASSPSTVRDTQYF. Written as DNA, the CDR3 is TGTGCCAGCAGCCCATCCACGGTCAGGGATACGCAGTATTTT.

The chain recombines TRBV28 with TRBJ2-7; D possibly uses TRBD1 or TRBD2 (5 bases each). Germline V lookup: CDR1 MDHEN, CDR2 SYDVKM. Trimming took off 5 bases at V and 10 bases at J, with 18 bases between the two ends. This CDR3 comprises 13 residues. CDR3 amino acids: CASSLGRVTGQYF. The CDR3 bases are TGTGCCAGCAGTCTGGGGCGGGTGACGGGACAGTACTTC.

This clonotype was observed many times. V gene TRBV20-1 combines with J gene TRBJ2-1; D is undetermined. CDR3 size: 14 residues. CDR1 is DFQATT, CDR2 SNEGSKA, per germline (reference sequence). The V and J ends lost 1 base and 8 bases respectively, with 15 bases between them. CDR3 sequence: CSARGLASLDEQFF. The CDR3 region has the DNA TGCAGTGCTAGAGGGCTTGCGAGCTTGGATGAGCAGTTCTTC.

V usage is TRBV20-1 and J usage is TRBJ2-1; D ambiguous. Between the trimmed V and J ends, which lost 3 bases and 0 bases, there was a span of 12 bases. The CDR3 extends over 15 amino acids. Germline V gene sequence: CDR1 DFQATT, CDR2 SNEGSKA (reference sequence). CDR3 sequence reads: CSARASRNSYNEQFF. The CDR3 DNA is TGCAGTGCTAGGGCCTCTCGGAACTCCTACAATGAGCAGTTCTTC.

This clonotype was observed a few times. The V gene is TRBV6-1, the J gene TRBJ1-6; 11 nucleotides line up with TRBD1. The junction had 1 base not matched to a gene; V was cut back by 2 bases and J by 10 bases. The CDR3 sequence is 14 residues long. The germline V gene encodes CDR1 MNHNS and CDR2 SASEGT. In DNA form, the CDR3 reads TGTGCCAGCAGTGAAAGGACAGGGGGCTCACCCCTCCACTTT. Protein product: CASSERTGGSPLHF.

This clonotype was seen more than once but under ten times. This chain connects TRBV11-1 to TRBJ2-7, with a tentative D call TRBD1 (5 bases). CDR1 and CDR2 from the germline V gene are SGHAT and FQDESV (reference sequence). Trimming left V 1 base short and J 3 bases short, with 10 bases between. The CDR3 has 14 amino acids. CDR3 sequence: CASSLGGRDYEQYF. The DNA of the CDR3 is TGTGCCAGCAGCTTAGGGGGCAGGGACTACGAGCAGTACTTC.

This clonotype was found a few times. V gene TRBV7-2 combines with J gene TRBJ2-1; maybe TRBD2 (6 bases). This CDR3 has 13 amino acids. Trimming removed 4 bases at V and 6 bases at J, with 10 bases between. From germline, CDR1 is SGHTA and CDR2 FQGNSA. The CDR3 DNA reads as TGTGCCAGCAGCTGGGGGAGGACCAATGAGCAGTTCTTC. This codes for CASSWGRTNEQFF.

This clonotype was seen a few times. This chain connects TRBV29-1 to TRBJ2-5; weak D call: TRBD2 (6 bases). The germline CDR1 and CDR2 sequences are SQVTM and ANQGSEA. The V and J ends lost 3 bases and 6 bases respectively, with 17 bases between them. The CDR3 spans 14 residues. The CDR3 is CSVDARGAPKTQYF. As DNA, the CDR3 is TGCAGCGTTGATGCGCGCGGGGCCCCAAAGACCCAGTACTTC.

About this clonotype: A much larger clone lies one base from this, so it may be a read error. CDR3 protein: CASRQTSMNTKAFF. DNA of the CDR3: TGTGCCAGCAGGCAGACATCGATGAACACTAAAGCTTTCTTT. The rearrangement joins TRBV6-4 to TRBJ1-1; D unresolved. The CDR3 consists of 14 residues. CDR1 MRHNA and CDR2 SNTAGT come from the germline V gene.

J is TRBJ2-2 and V is TRBV7-2, with a tentative D call TRBD1 (5 bases). Trimming took off 2 bases at V and 4 bases at J, with 8 bases between the two ends. Looked up from germline, CDR1 is SGHTA and CDR2 is FQGNSA. The CDR3 spans 14 residues. The CDR3 DNA sequence: TGTGCCAGCAGCTTACAGGGTTTCACCGGGGAGCTGTTTTTT. This gives the protein CASSLQGFTGELFF. Variable domain in full (rest from reference TRBV7-2 and TRBJ2-2): GAGVSQSPSNKVTEKGKDVELRCDPISGHTALYWYRQSLGQGLEFLIYFQGNSAPDKSGLPSDRFSAERTGGSVSTLTIQRTQQEDSAVYLCASSLQGFTGELFFGEGSRLTVL.

The V gene is TRBV6-1, the J gene TRBJ2-7, with 10 positions matching TRBD1. This CDR3 contains 17 residues. Per germline, CDR1 MNHNS and CDR2 SASEGT. V shed 2 bases, J shed 3 bases, and the junction held 10 bases outside the gene matches. DNA of the CDR3: TGTGCCAGCAGTGAAAATCAACCGGGACAGGGGAACTACGAGCAGTACTTC. Protein product: CASSENQPGQGNYEQYF.

This clonotype occurred a few times. This chain connects TRBV3-1 to TRBJ2-7; 8 nucleotides match TRBD1. Germline V gene lookup returns CDR1 LGHDT and CDR2 YNNKEL (reference sequence). Unmatched junction bases numbered 9, after V lost 4 bases and J lost 4 bases. The length of the CDR3 is 15 residues. As DNA, the CDR3 is TGTGCCAGCAGCCCTAACAGGGACAGGATATACGAGCAGTACTTC. Amino acids: CASSPNRDRIYEQYF.

This clonotype was detected many times. The chain recombines TRBV6-5 with TRBJ1-6; D not resolved. Trimming took 2 bases from V and 7 from J, leaving 6 bases between them. This CDR3 spans 13 amino acids. CDR1 and CDR2 from the germline V gene are MNHEY and SVGAGI. The CDR3 DNA is TGTGCCAGCAGTTACGACCTAAATTCACCCCTCCACTTT. It specifies CASSYDLNSPLHF.

This clonotype was detected many times. The rearrangement joins TRBV20-1 to TRBJ2-7, with D possibly being TRBD1 (6 bases). This CDR3 spans 15 amino acids. Germline V gene lookup returns CDR1 DFQATT and CDR2 SNEGSKA (reference sequence). With 0 bases removed from V and 6 bases from J, the gap between germline ends came to 18 bases. CDR3 sequence reads: CSARDLGRGFSEQYF. CDR3 DNA: TGCAGTGCTAGAGATTTGGGCAGGGGATTCTCCGAGCAGTACTTC.

A few counts support this clonotype. The chain combines TRBV5-6 with TRBJ1-2; no clear D. The germline V gene encodes CDR1 SGHDT and CDR2 YYEEEE. V was pared by 3 bases and J by 4 bases, with 13 bases between. This CDR3 contains 14 residues. Here the CDR3 reads CASSYQLDLYGYTF. DNA for the CDR3: TGTGCCAGCAGCTATCAGCTGGACCTCTATGGCTACACCTTC.

There are many counts of this clonotype. CDR3 in DNA: TGCGCCAGCAGCTTGGGAACGGGGAACAACTACGAGCAGTACTTC. This translates into CASSLGTGNNYEQYF. This chain uses TRBV5-1 with TRBJ2-7, with D possibly being TRBD2 (5 bases). Trimming cost V 0 bases and J 3 bases, with 13 bases left between them. The CDR3 runs to 15 residues. Looked up from germline, CDR1 is SGHRS and CDR2 is YFSETQ.

The chain joins TRBV29-1 to TRBJ2-1; TRBD1 is a possible D gene (5 bases). Germline values: CDR1 SQVTM, CDR2 ANQGSEA. The CDR3 contains 14 residues. Trimming removed 3 bases from V and 4 bases from J, with 13 bases in between. CDR3 in amino acids: CSVDKWGTYNEQFF. In nucleotides, the CDR3 is TGCAGCGTTGATAAATGGGGCACGTACAATGAGCAGTTCTTC.

Remarks on this clonotype: This could be a read error, since a much larger clone is one nucleotide away. The chain combines TRBV30 with TRBJ2-1; TRBD1 matches 8 bases. The CDR3 loop spans 14 amino acids. Unmatched junction bases numbered 12, after V lost 5 bases and J lost 9 bases. Germline CDR1 reads GTSNPN; CDR2 reads SVGIG (reference sequence). For the CDR3, the DNA is TGTGCCTGGGGGATCGGACAGGGATGGATTGAGCAGTTCTTC. This translates into CAWGIGQGWIEQFF.